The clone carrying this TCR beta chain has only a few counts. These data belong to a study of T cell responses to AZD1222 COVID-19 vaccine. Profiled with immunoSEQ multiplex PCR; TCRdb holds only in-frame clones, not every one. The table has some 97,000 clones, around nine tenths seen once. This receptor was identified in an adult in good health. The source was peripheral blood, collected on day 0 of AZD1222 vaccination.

In nucleotides, the CDR3 is TGCGCCAGCAGCCAAGAGGTAGCGGGGTACAATGAGCAGTTCTTC. It yields the protein CASSQEVAGYNEQFF. The chain uses TRBV4-3 and TRBJ2-1; 8 bases match TRBD2. This CDR3 is built from 15 residues. J gave up 4 bases and V 0 bases, and 2 bases lay outside the gene matches. CDR1 is LGHNA, CDR2 YSLEER, per germline.